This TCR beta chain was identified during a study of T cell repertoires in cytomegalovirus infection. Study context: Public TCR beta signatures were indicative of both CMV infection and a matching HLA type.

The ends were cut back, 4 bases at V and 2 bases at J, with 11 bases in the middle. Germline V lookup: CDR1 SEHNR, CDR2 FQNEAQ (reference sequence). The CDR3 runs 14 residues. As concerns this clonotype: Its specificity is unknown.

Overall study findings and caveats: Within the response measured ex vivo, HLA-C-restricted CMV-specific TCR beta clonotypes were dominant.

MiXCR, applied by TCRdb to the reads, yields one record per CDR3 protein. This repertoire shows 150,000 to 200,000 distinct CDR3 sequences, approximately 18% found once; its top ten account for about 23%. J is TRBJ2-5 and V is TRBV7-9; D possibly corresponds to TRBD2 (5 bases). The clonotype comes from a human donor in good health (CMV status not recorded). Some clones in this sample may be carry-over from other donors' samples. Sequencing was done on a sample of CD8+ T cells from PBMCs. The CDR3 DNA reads TGTGCCAGCAGCTCCGAGGGCCAGCAAGAGACCCAGTACTTC. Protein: CASSSEGQQETQYF. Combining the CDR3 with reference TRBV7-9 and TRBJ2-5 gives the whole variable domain DTGVSQNPRHKITKRGQNVTFRCDPISEHNRLYWYRQTLGQGPEFLTYFQNEAQLEKSRLLSDRFSAERPKGSFSTLEIQRTEQGDSAMYLCASSSEGQQETQYFGPGTRLLVL.